Listed below are T cell receptor beta chains from one sample, sequenced in a study of control samples from healthy donors and cancer patients. Method: immunoSEQ multiplex PCR; TCRdb's copy keeps in-frame clones and lacks some. Of about 130,000 clones listed, more than 85% are singletons. The sequenced sample consisted of PBMCs. The receptors originated from a man aged 45-65 years with head and neck cancer. CDR3s include the opening cysteine and the closing phenylalanine or tryptophan. D genes are given only for firm matches. Clone sizes are given selectively: once, few, many, or a class where the clone is expanded.

j_call: TRBJ1-6
v_call: TRBV20-1
clone_size: .
d_call: .
cdr3_nt: TGCAGTGCTAGTAAGGGAGGAGGTTCACCCCTCCACTTT
cdr3_aa: CSASKGGGSPLHF

j_call: TRBJ2-1
v_call: TRBV3-1/TRBV3-2
clone_size: many
d_call: TRBD2
cdr3_nt: TGTGCCAGCGGTTCCAGCGGGGATTACAATGAGCAGTTCTTC
cdr3_aa: CASGSSGDYNEQFF

j_call: TRBJ2-3
v_call: TRBV5-8
clone_size: .
d_call: TRBD2
cdr3_nt: TGTGCCAGCAGCCTCGGGACTATTAGGGATACGCAGTATTTT
cdr3_aa: CASSLGTIRDTQYF

j_call: TRBJ1-5
v_call: TRBV5-6
clone_size: .
d_call: TRBD1
cdr3_nt: TGTGCCAGCACCCGACAGGGACAGACAATCGGGCCCCAGCATTTT
cdr3_aa: CASTRQGQTIGPQHF

j_call: TRBJ2-3
v_call: TRBV6-6
clone_size: .
d_call: TRBD2
cdr3_nt: TGTGCCAGCAGTCCCAGGGCGGGGGGGAGCACAGATACGCAGTATTTT
cdr3_aa: CASSPRAGGSTDTQYF

j_call: TRBJ2-3
v_call: TRBV7-3
clone_size: .
d_call: TRBD1
cdr3_nt: TGTGCCAGCAGTTACAACCTCCAGGGGGCAAATACGCAGTATTTT
cdr3_aa: CASSYNLQGANTQYF

j_call: TRBJ1-2
v_call: TRBV6-5
clone_size: .
d_call: .
cdr3_nt: TGTGCCAGCAGGGATACAGTGAGGGGCTACACCTTC
cdr3_aa: CASRDTVRGYTF

j_call: TRBJ2-3
v_call: TRBV28
clone_size: .
d_call: TRBD1
cdr3_nt: TGTGCCAGCAGTTCGGGACAGGGTCCGAATACGCAGTATTTT
cdr3_aa: CASSSGQGPNTQYF

j_call: TRBJ1-2
v_call: TRBV18
clone_size: .
d_call: .
cdr3_nt: TGTGCCAGCTCACCCCTGGACACTACTAACTATGGCTACACCTTC
cdr3_aa: CASSPLDTTNYGYTF

j_call: TRBJ1-1
v_call: TRBV19
clone_size: .
d_call: TRBD1
cdr3_nt: TGTGCCAGTAGTTTGACCCGGGACAGGGGAAAGACTGAAGCTTTCTTT
cdr3_aa: CASSLTRDRGKTEAFF

j_call: TRBJ1-1
v_call: TRBV3-1/TRBV3-2
clone_size: .
d_call: .
cdr3_nt: TGTGCCAGCAGCTCCCGGGGGACAAAGAACACTGAAGCTTTCTTT
cdr3_aa: CASSSRGTKNTEAFF

j_call: TRBJ1-1
v_call: TRBV19
clone_size: .
d_call: TRBD1
cdr3_nt: TGTGCCAGTAGACAGGGGAATGGGGACACTGAAGCTTTCTTT
cdr3_aa: CASRQGNGDTEAFF

j_call: TRBJ1-1
v_call: TRBV6-5
clone_size: .
d_call: .
cdr3_nt: TGTGCCAGCAAGGAGGCAGCCTTAACGAACACTGAAGCTTTCTTT
cdr3_aa: CASKEAALTNTEAFF

j_call: TRBJ1-1
v_call: TRBV18
clone_size: .
d_call: .
cdr3_nt: TGTGCCAGCTCATTCGGACAAAACACTGAAGCTTTCTTT
cdr3_aa: CASSFGQNTEAFF

j_call: TRBJ2-3
v_call: TRBV24-1
clone_size: .
d_call: TRBD1
cdr3_nt: TGTGCCACCAGGGCGGGACAGGGGGCCGAGACAGATACGCAGTATTTT
cdr3_aa: CATRAGQGAETDTQYF

j_call: TRBJ1-6
v_call: TRBV6-5
clone_size: .
d_call: TRBD1
cdr3_nt: TGTGCCAGCACTAGGGGGACAGGGGTCCCTCCCCTCCACTTT
cdr3_aa: CASTRGTGVPPLHF

j_call: TRBJ2-3
v_call: TRBV19
clone_size: once
d_call: .
cdr3_nt: TGTGCCAGTGTAGGGGCAGGGACAGATACGCAGTATTTT
cdr3_aa: CASVGAGTDTQYF

j_call: TRBJ2-2
v_call: TRBV6-2/TRBV6-3
clone_size: .
d_call: TRBD1
cdr3_nt: TGTGCCAGCAGTTATTCCCTCAACCGTAACTGGGACAGGGGATCCGGGGAGCTGTTTTTT
cdr3_aa: CASSYSLNRNWDRGSGELFF

j_call: TRBJ1-4
v_call: TRBV30
clone_size: .
d_call: .
cdr3_nt: TGTGCCTGGAGTGCGGGAGCTACAAACAGCAATGAAAAACTGTTTTTT
cdr3_aa: CAWSAGATNSNEKLFF

j_call: TRBJ1-5
v_call: TRBV18
clone_size: .
d_call: .
cdr3_nt: TGTGCCAGCTCAATAAACAATCAGCCCCAGCATTTT
cdr3_aa: CASSINNQPQHF

j_call: TRBJ1-5
v_call: TRBV2
clone_size: once
d_call: .
cdr3_nt: TGTGCCAGCAGTGAAGTGGGGACTGTCAATCAGCCCCAGCATTTT
cdr3_aa: CASSEVGTVNQPQHF

j_call: TRBJ1-1
v_call: TRBV2
clone_size: .
d_call: .
cdr3_nt: TGTGCCAGCAGGCTGACCGACAGGCCGAACACTGAAGCTTTCTTT
cdr3_aa: CASRLTDRPNTEAFF

j_call: TRBJ2-1
v_call: TRBV24-1
clone_size: .
d_call: TRBD1
cdr3_nt: TGTGCCACCAGTGACCTGGGACAGGGAGAGGTCAATGAGCAGTTCTTC
cdr3_aa: CATSDLGQGEVNEQFF

j_call: TRBJ2-2
v_call: TRBV4-1
clone_size: .
d_call: .
cdr3_nt: TGCGCCAGCAGCCAAGTATGGGGAGACTTAACCGGGGAGCTGTTTTTT
cdr3_aa: CASSQVWGDLTGELFF

j_call: TRBJ1-5
v_call: TRBV6-1
clone_size: .
d_call: TRBD1
cdr3_nt: TGTGCCAGCAGTGCCAACACAGGGGGCGCTTGGCAGCCCCAGCATTTT
cdr3_aa: CASSANTGGAWQPQHF

j_call: TRBJ1-1
v_call: TRBV7-8
clone_size: .
d_call: .
cdr3_nt: TGTGCCAGCAGCTTCGTCGGGTGGGGGAGCACTGAAGCTTTCTTT
cdr3_aa: CASSFVGWGSTEAFF

j_call: TRBJ2-7
v_call: TRBV18
clone_size: .
d_call: TRBD2
cdr3_nt: TGTGCCAGCTCACGACTAGCGGGGGACTACGAGCAGTACTTC
cdr3_aa: CASSRLAGDYEQYF

j_call: TRBJ2-3
v_call: TRBV18
clone_size: once
d_call: .
cdr3_nt: TGTGCCAGCTCACCTTACAGCAGAACTAGCACAGATACGCAGTATTTT
cdr3_aa: CASSPYSRTSTDTQYF

j_call: TRBJ1-2
v_call: TRBV30
clone_size: .
d_call: .
cdr3_nt: TGTGCCTTCCTACGGACACATGGCTACACCTTC
cdr3_aa: CAFLRTHGYTF

j_call: TRBJ2-1
v_call: TRBV2
clone_size: once
d_call: .
cdr3_nt: TGTGCCAGCACCCTCCGGGCTCGCTCCTACAATGAGCAGTTCTTC
cdr3_aa: CASTLRARSYNEQFF

j_call: TRBJ2-3
v_call: TRBV4-2
clone_size: .
d_call: TRBD2
cdr3_nt: TGTGCCAGCAGCCAAGGGACTAGCGGAGATACGCAGTATTTT
cdr3_aa: CASSQGTSGDTQYF

j_call: TRBJ1-3
v_call: TRBV28
clone_size: .
d_call: .
cdr3_nt: TGTGCCAGCAGCCCAGGGCAAGGAAACACCATATATTTT
cdr3_aa: CASSPGQGNTIYF

j_call: TRBJ2-2
v_call: TRBV4-1
clone_size: .
d_call: TRBD1
cdr3_nt: TGCGCCAGCAGCAATCTCGGGACAGCCCACACCGGGGAGCTGTTTTTT
cdr3_aa: CASSNLGTAHTGELFF

j_call: TRBJ1-3
v_call: TRBV27
clone_size: once
d_call: .
cdr3_nt: TGTGCCAGCAGTTTATCGCGGACACCCTCAAACACCATATATTTT
cdr3_aa: CASSLSRTPSNTIYF

j_call: TRBJ1-5
v_call: TRBV18
clone_size: .
d_call: TRBD1
cdr3_nt: TGTGCCAGCTCATCCGGGACAGACTATAGCAATCAGCCCCAGCATTTT
cdr3_aa: CASSSGTDYSNQPQHF

j_call: TRBJ1-1
v_call: TRBV6-1
clone_size: .
d_call: TRBD1
cdr3_nt: TGTGCCAGCAGTGAAGCAGGGACAGGAAAGGCTTTCTTT
cdr3_aa: CASSEAGTGKAFF

j_call: TRBJ1-5
v_call: TRBV5-6
clone_size: .
d_call: TRBD1
cdr3_nt: TGTGCCAGCAGCCGCAGGGACAGGGGGCGATCGCCCCAGCATTTT
cdr3_aa: CASSRRDRGRSPQHF

j_call: TRBJ1-3
v_call: TRBV3-1/TRBV3-2
clone_size: .
d_call: .
cdr3_nt: TGTGCCAGCAGGTGCAGGGGATGGAACTCTGGAAACACCATATATTTT
cdr3_aa: CASRCRGWNSGNTIYF

j_call: TRBJ1-5
v_call: TRBV12-3/TRBV12-4
clone_size: .
d_call: .
cdr3_nt: TGTGCCAGCAGTTTAATCGATCAGCCCCAGCATTTT
cdr3_aa: CASSLIDQPQHF

j_call: TRBJ1-5
v_call: TRBV6-2/TRBV6-3
clone_size: .
d_call: .
cdr3_nt: TGTGCCAGCAGTTATCTAGGGAGCAATCAGCCCCAGCATTTT
cdr3_aa: CASSYLGSNQPQHF

j_call: TRBJ2-3
v_call: TRBV6-1
clone_size: .
d_call: .
cdr3_nt: TGTGCCAGCAGTGAACCCCCACTAGATACGCAGTATTTT
cdr3_aa: CASSEPPLDTQYF

j_call: TRBJ2-5
v_call: TRBV7-2
clone_size: .
d_call: TRBD1
cdr3_nt: TGTGCCAGCGGCCGGACAGGGGCACAGCAAGAGACCCAGTACTTC
cdr3_aa: CASGRTGAQQETQYF

j_call: TRBJ2-3
v_call: TRBV9
clone_size: .
d_call: .
cdr3_nt: TGTGCCAGCAGCGCGGGACACCGAACACCCACAGATACGCAGTATTTT
cdr3_aa: CASSAGHRTPTDTQYF

j_call: TRBJ2-1
v_call: TRBV19
clone_size: .
d_call: .
cdr3_nt: TGTGCCAGTAGTATAGCTCGGGGCTACAATGAGCAGTTCTTC
cdr3_aa: CASSIARGYNEQFF

j_call: TRBJ2-7
v_call: TRBV19
clone_size: .
d_call: .
cdr3_nt: TGTGCCAGTAGTCGGGCGGGAAGCTCCTACGAGCAGTACTTC
cdr3_aa: CASSRAGSSYEQYF

j_call: TRBJ1-1
v_call: TRBV27
clone_size: .
d_call: TRBD1
cdr3_nt: TGTGCCAGCACCCGACGGACAGGGGTAACTGAAGCTTTCTTT
cdr3_aa: CASTRRTGVTEAFF

j_call: TRBJ1-2
v_call: TRBV6-5
clone_size: once
d_call: TRBD1
cdr3_nt: TGTGCCAGCAGTCCACAGGGGTCCGGGGCTGGCTACACCTTC
cdr3_aa: CASSPQGSGAGYTF

j_call: TRBJ1-1
v_call: TRBV18
clone_size: .
d_call: .
cdr3_nt: TGTGCCAGCTCACCTAGTAGGCTCGAGACTGAAGCTTTCTTT
cdr3_aa: CASSPSRLETEAFF

j_call: TRBJ1-1
v_call: TRBV7-7
clone_size: .
d_call: TRBD1
cdr3_nt: TGTGCCATAGCACAGGGGGCTCACACTGAAGCTTTCTTT
cdr3_aa: CAIAQGAHTEAFF

j_call: TRBJ2-2
v_call: TRBV12-5
clone_size: .
d_call: TRBD1
cdr3_nt: TGTGCTAGTGGTTTAAGCCCGACAGGGAGCACCGGGGAGCTGTTTTTT
cdr3_aa: CASGLSPTGSTGELFF

j_call: TRBJ2-7
v_call: TRBV6-1
clone_size: .
d_call: .
cdr3_nt: TGTGCCAGCAGTGAAACTCGCCCCTACGAGCAGTACTTC
cdr3_aa: CASSETRPYEQYF

j_call: TRBJ1-3
v_call: TRBV9
clone_size: .
d_call: .
cdr3_nt: TGTGCCAGCAGCGAAGGCTTCTCTGGAAACACCATATATTTT
cdr3_aa: CASSEGFSGNTIYF

j_call: TRBJ2-7
v_call: TRBV5-4
clone_size: .
d_call: .
cdr3_nt: TGTGCCAGCAGCTTGGGGGATAAGGAGCAGTACTTC
cdr3_aa: CASSLGDKEQYF

j_call: TRBJ2-3
v_call: TRBV5-1
clone_size: .
d_call: .
cdr3_nt: TGCGCCAGCAGCCTGCTTCGAGATACGCAGTATTTT
cdr3_aa: CASSLLRDTQYF